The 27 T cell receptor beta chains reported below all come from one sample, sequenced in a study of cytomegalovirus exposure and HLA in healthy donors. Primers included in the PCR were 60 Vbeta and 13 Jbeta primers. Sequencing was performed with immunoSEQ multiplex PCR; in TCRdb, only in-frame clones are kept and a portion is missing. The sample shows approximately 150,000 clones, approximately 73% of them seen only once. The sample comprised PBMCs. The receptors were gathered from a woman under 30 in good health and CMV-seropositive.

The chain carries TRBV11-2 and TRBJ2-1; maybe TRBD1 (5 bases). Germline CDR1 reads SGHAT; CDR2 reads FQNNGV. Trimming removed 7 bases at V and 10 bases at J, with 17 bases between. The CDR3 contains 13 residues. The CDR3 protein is CASTLQGSDEQFF. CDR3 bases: TGTGCCAGCACCCTCCAGGGTTCAGACGAGCAGTTCTTC.

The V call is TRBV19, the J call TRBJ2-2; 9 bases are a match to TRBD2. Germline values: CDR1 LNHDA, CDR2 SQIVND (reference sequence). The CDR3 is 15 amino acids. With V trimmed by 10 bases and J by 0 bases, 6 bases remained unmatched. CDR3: CATRASGANTGELFF. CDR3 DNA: TGTGCCACCCGGGCTAGCGGGGCGAACACCGGGGAGCTGTTTTTT.

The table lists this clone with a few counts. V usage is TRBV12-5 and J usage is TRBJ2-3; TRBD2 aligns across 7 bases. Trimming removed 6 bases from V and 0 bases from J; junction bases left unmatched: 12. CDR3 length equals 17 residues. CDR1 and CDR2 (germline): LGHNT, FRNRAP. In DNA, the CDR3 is TGTGCTAGTGGGAGCGGGCTAGCGGACCCTAGCACAGATACGCAGTATTTT. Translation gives CASGSGLADPSTDTQYF.

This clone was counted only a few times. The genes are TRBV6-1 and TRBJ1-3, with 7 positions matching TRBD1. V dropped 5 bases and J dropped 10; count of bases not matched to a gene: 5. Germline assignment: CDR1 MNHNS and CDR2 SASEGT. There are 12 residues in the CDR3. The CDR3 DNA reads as TGTGCCAGCAGTTTTGCCAGGGGGACCATATATTTT. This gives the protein CASSFARGTIYF.

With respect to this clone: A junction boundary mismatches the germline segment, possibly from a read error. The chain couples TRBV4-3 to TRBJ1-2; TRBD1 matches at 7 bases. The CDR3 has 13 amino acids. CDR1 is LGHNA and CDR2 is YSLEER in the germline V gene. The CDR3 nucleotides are TGCGTCAGCAGCCCACAGGGGAGCTATGGCTACACCTTC. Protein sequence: CVSSPQGSYGYTF.

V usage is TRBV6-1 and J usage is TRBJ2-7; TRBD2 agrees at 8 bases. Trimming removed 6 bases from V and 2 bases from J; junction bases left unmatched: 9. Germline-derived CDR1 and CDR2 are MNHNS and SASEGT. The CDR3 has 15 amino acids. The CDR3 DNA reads TGTGCCAGCAGCCGCGGACTAGCAGGCACCTACGAGCAGTACTTC. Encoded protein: CASSRGLAGTYEQYF.

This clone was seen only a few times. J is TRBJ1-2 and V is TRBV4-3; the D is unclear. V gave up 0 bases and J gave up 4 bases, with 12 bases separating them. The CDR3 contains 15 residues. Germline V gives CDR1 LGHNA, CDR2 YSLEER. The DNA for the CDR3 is TGCGCCAGCAGCCAAGAGGAGTCCTCTAGCTATGGCTACACCTTC. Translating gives CASSQEESSSYGYTF.

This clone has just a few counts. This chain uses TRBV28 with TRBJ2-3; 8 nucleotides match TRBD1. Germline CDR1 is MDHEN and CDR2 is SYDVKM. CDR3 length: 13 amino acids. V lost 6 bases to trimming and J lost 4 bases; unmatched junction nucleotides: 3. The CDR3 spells CASRGQGADTQYF. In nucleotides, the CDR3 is TGTGCCAGCAGAGGACAGGGAGCAGATACGCAGTATTTT.

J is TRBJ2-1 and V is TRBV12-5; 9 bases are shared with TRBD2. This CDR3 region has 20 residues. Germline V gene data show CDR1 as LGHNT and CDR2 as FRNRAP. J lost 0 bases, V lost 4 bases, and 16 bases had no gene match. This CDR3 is CASGYRTSEIPPSSYNEQFF. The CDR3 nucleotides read TGTGCTAGTGGTTACCGGACTAGCGAGATTCCCCCGAGCTCCTACAATGAGCAGTTCTTC.

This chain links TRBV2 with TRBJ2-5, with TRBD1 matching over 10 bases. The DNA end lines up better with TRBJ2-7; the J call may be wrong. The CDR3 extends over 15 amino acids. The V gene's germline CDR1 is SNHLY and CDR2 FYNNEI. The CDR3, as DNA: TGTGCCAGCAGTGAAGCGACAGGGGGCGTTTACGAGCAGTACTTC. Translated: CASSEATGGVYEQYF.

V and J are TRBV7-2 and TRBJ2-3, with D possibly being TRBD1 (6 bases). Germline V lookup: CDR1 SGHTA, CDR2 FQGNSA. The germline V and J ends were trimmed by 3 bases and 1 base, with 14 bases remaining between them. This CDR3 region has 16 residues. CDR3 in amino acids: CASSFVGASRTDTQYF. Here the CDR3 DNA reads TGTGCCAGCAGCTTTGTGGGGGCCTCTCGCACAGATACGCAGTATTTT.

The CDR3 here is CASSPLTGWRTEAFF. The CDR3 nucleotides read TGTGCCAGCTCACCATTGACAGGGTGGAGGACTGAAGCTTTCTTT. The chain recombines TRBV18 with TRBJ1-1; 7 bases match TRBD1. Germline loops: CDR1 KGHSH, CDR2 LQKENI. This CDR3 is built from 15 residues. With 2 bases clipped from V and 5 bases from J, the junction kept 8 bases outside the gene matches.

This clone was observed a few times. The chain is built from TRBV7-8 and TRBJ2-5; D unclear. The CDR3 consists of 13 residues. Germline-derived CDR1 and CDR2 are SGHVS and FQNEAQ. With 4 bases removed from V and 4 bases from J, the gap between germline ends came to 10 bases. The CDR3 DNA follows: TGTGCCAGCAGCTCAGGCCTACCAGAGACCCAGTACTTC. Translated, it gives CASSSGLPETQYF.

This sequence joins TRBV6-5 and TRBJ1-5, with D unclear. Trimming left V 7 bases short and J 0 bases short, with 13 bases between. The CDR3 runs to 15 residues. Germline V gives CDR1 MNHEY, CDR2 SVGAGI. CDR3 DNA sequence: TGTGCCAGCAACCGACACGCTAATAGCAATCAGCCCCAGCATTTT. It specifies CASNRHANSNQPQHF.

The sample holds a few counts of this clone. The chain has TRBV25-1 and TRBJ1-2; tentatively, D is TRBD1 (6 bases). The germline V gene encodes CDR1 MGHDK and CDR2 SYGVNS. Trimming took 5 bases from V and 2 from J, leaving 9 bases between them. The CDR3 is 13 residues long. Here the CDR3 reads CASSLQGNYGYTF. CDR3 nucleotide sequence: TGTGCCAGCAGTTTACAGGGAAACTATGGCTACACCTTC.

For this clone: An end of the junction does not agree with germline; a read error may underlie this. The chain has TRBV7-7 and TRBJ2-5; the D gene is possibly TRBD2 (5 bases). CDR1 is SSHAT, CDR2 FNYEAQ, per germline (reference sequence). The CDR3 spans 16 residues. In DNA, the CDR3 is TGTGCTAGCAGCTTAGCTTGGAATCGGGGAAAAGAGACCCAGTACTTC. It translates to CASSLAWNRGKETQYF.

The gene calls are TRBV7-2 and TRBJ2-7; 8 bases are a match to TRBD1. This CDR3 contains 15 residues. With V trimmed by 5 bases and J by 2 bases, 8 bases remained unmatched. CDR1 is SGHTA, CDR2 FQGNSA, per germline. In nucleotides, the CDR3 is TGTGCCAGCAGCCTCGACAGGGGAGGCCCCTACGAGCAGTACTTC. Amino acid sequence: CASSLDRGGPYEQYF.

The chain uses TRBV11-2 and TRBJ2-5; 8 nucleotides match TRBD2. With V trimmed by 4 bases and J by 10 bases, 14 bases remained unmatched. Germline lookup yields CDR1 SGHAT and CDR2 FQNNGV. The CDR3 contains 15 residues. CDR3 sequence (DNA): TGTGCCAGCAGCTCGGACGGGGGGGAAAAGAGAGTCCAGTACTTC. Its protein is CASSSDGGEKRVQYF.

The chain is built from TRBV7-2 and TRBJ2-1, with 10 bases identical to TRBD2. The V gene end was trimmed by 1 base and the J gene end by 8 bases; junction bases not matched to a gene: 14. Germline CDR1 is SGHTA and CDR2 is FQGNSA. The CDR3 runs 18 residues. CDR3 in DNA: TGTGCCAGCAGCTTAGAGTTGGTCGGCAGCGGGGGGGCTCATGAGCAGTTCTTC. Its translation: CASSLELVGSGGAHEQFF.

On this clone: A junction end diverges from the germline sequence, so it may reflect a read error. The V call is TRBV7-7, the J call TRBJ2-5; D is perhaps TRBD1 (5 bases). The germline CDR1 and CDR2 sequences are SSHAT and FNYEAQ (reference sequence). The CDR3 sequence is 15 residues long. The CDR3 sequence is CASSLERGSGETQYF. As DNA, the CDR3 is TGTGCTAGCAGCTTAGAAAGGGGATCGGGCGAGACCCAGTACTTC.

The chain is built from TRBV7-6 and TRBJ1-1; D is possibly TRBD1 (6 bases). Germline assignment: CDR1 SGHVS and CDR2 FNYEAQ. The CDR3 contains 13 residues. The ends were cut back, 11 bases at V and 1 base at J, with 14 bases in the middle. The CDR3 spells CASGWTENTEAFF. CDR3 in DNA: TGTGCCTCAGGTTGGACAGAGAACACTGAAGCTTTCTTT.

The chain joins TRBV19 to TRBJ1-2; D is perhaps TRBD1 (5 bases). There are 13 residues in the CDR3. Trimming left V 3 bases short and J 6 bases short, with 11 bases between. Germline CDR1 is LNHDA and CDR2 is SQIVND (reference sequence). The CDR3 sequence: CASSIGGNHGYTF. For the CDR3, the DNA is TGTGCCAGTAGTATCGGGGGGAACCATGGCTACACCTTC.

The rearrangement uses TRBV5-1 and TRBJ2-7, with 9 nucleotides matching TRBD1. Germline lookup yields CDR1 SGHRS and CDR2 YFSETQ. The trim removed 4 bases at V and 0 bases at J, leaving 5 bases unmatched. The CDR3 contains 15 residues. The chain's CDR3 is CASSRGTGNSYEQYF. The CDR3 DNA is TGCGCCAGCAGCCGGGGGACAGGGAACTCCTACGAGCAGTACTTC.

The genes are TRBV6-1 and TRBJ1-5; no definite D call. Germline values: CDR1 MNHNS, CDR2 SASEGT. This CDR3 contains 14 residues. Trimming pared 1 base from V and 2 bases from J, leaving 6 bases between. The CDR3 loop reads CASSEVRGNQPQHF. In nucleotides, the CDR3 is TGTGCCAGCAGTGAAGTGAGGGGCAATCAGCCCCAGCATTTT.

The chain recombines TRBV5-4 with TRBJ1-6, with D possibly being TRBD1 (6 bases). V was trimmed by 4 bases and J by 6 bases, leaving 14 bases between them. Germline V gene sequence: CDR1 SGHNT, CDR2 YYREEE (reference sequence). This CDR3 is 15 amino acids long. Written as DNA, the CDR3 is TGTGCCAGCAGCGGGGGTGGGGGCGGTAATTCACCCCTCCACTTT. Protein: CASSGGGGGNSPLHF. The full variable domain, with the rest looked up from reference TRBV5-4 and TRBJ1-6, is ETGVTQSPTHLIKTRGQQVTLRCSSQSGHNTVSWYQQALGQGPQFIFQYYREEENGRGNFPPRFSGLQFPNYSSELNVNALELDDSALYLCASSGGGGGNSPLHFGNGTRLTVT.

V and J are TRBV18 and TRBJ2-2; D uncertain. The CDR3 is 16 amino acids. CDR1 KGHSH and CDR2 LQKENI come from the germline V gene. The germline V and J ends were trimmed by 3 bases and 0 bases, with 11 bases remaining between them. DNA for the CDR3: TGTGCCAGCTCACCTCATTCGCCAGCGAACACCGGGGAGCTGTTTTTT. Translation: CASSPHSPANTGELFF.

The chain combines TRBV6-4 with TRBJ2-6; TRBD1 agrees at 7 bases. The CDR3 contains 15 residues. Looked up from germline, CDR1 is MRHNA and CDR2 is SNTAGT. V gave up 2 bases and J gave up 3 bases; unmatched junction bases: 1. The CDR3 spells CASSDDRDGANVLTF. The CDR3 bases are TGTGCCAGCAGTGACGACAGGGATGGGGCCAACGTCCTGACTTTC.